The 9 T cell receptor beta chains reported below all come from one sample, sequenced in a study of CD4+ T cells in melanoma. Using immunoSEQ multiplex PCR, the repertoire was profiled, and TCRdb retains in-frame clones only, with some absent. This sample has some 21,000 clones, with around 79% found just once. The sample comprised cells from a culture (not recorded whether cultured in vitro). These receptors were taken from a human donor with melanoma.

This chain links TRBV5-1 with TRBJ2-2; 7 bases map to TRBD1. The CDR3 extends over 17 amino acids. Germline-derived CDR1 and CDR2 are SGHRS and YFSETQ. J gave up 2 bases and V 3 bases, and 10 bases lay outside the gene matches. The CDR3 region has the DNA TGCGCCAGCAGCTCCGGACAGGTTAACTTAAACACCGGGGAGCTGTTTTTT. Translated, it gives CASSSGQVNLNTGELFF.

This rearrangement joins TRBV19 to TRBJ2-4, with D possibly being TRBD1 (7 bases). CDR1 and CDR2 (germline): LNHDA, SQIVND (reference sequence). The CDR3 runs to 16 residues. V dropped 9 bases and J dropped 2 bases, with 20 bases sitting between them. In nucleotides, the CDR3 is TGTGCCAGCATGGCAGGGGGGACGGGTTCCAAAAACATTCAGTACTTC. Amino acids: CASMAGGTGSKNIQYF.

This chain links TRBV7-8 with TRBJ1-5, with unresolved D. The CDR3 runs to 20 residues. Germline assignment: CDR1 SGHVS and CDR2 FQNEAQ. V shed 1 base and J shed 0 bases, with 22 bases lying between them. This chain's CDR3 is CASSLGVARKGRYSNQPQHF. CDR3 bases: TGTGCCAGCAGCTTAGGAGTAGCACGAAAAGGGAGGTATAGCAATCAGCCCCAGCATTTT.

V is TRBV5-1 and J is TRBJ1-2; 7 bases align to TRBD1. The junction had 8 bases not matched to a gene; V was cut back by 1 base and J by 2 bases. CDR1 and CDR2 from the germline V gene are SGHRS and YFSETQ. The CDR3 has 16 residues. CDR3 nucleotides: TGCGCCAGCAGCTTGCAGGGACAGCAATCGAACTATGGCTACACCTTC. Its protein is CASSLQGQQSNYGYTF.

V and J are TRBV4-1 and TRBJ2-3; possible D gene TRBD2, 5 bases. The ends were cut back, 4 bases at V and 1 base at J, with 15 bases in the middle. Germline CDR1 reads MGHRA; CDR2 reads YSYEKL. This CDR3 region has 16 residues. This CDR3 is CASSPSKGRGTDTQYF. The CDR3 region has the DNA TGCGCCAGCAGCCCTTCAAAAGGGCGGGGCACAGATACGCAGTATTTT.

J is TRBJ2-7 and V is TRBV28, with D possibly being TRBD1 (5 bases). This CDR3 has 12 residues. The germline V and J ends were trimmed by 8 bases and 0 bases, with 8 bases remaining between them. Per germline, CDR1 MDHEN and CDR2 SYDVKM. The CDR3 sequence is CASRTNSYEQYF. In nucleotides, the CDR3 is TGTGCCAGCCGGACAAACTCCTACGAGCAGTACTTC.

The gene calls are TRBV15 and TRBJ2-2; D is tentatively TRBD1 or TRBD2 (5 bases each). CDR1 is LNHNV, CDR2 YYDKDF, per germline (reference sequence). V was cut by 1 base and J by 4 bases, with 10 bases left in between. The CDR3 consists of 15 residues. CDR3 DNA: TGTGCCACCAGCAGAGGTGGGGGTGTCACCGGGGAGCTGTTTTTT. It codes for CATSRGGGVTGELFF.

The V gene is TRBV29-1, the J gene TRBJ1-1; 8 bases are a match to TRBD1. Germline V gives CDR1 SQVTM, CDR2 ANQGSEA. Trimming took 4 bases from V and 0 from J; bases not matched to a gene: 4. The length of the CDR3 is 14 residues. Here the CDR3 reads CSVGDRQLNTEAFF. The CDR3 DNA is TGCAGCGTTGGGGACAGGCAGCTGAACACTGAAGCTTTCTTT.

This chain connects TRBV5-4 to TRBJ2-7; 10 nucleotides match TRBD1. Germline V CDR1 and CDR2: SGHNT, YYREEE (reference sequence). Trimming removed 4 bases from V and 4 bases from J; junction bases left unmatched: 5. This CDR3 has 14 residues. The CDR3 sequence: CASSRGQGKYEQYF. DNA for the CDR3: TGTGCCAGCAGCCGGGGACAGGGGAAATACGAGCAGTACTTC.